These 30 T cell receptor beta chains were sequenced from one sample in a study of blood T cell repertoires in COVID-19 (dated by TCRdb to between 2020 and 2021). The receptor library was made with the immunoSEQ multiplex PCR assay. In TCRdb, the immuneACCESS table is reduced to in-frame sequences with V and J assigned. These tables do not hold every clone; where another copy was compared, an unresolved V gene accounts for under half, and the others remain unexplained. The sample records about 210,000 clones, roughly 80% of which are singletons. The ten most abundant clones make up approximately 8.1% of the sample. Sequencing was carried out using peripheral blood. The receptors here all came from a woman aged 60-75 years with COVID-19, enrolled during active disease.

This sequence joins TRBV7-8 and TRBJ2-5, with TRBD2 identical over 11 bases. V was pared by 0 bases and J by 2 bases, with 5 bases of the junction left unmatched. CDR1 and CDR2 from the germline V gene are SGHVS and FQNEAQ. The length of the CDR3 is 17 residues. Here the CDR3 reads CASSLASGRAGQETQYF. As DNA, the CDR3 is TGTGCCAGCAGCTTAGCTAGCGGGAGGGCCGGGCAAGAGACCCAGTACTTC.

The V and J genes are TRBV7-6 and TRBJ2-3; no clear D gene. Trimming stripped 1 base from V and 1 base from J, with 6 bases between. This CDR3 has 14 amino acids. The germline V gene has CDR1 SGHVS and CDR2 FNYEAQ. CDR3 in DNA: TGTGCCAGCAGCTTAGATCCGGGCACAGATACGCAGTATTTT. It codes for CASSLDPGTDTQYF.

This clone was counted between two and nine times. This sequence joins TRBV20-1 and TRBJ1-1; TRBD1 might be the D (5 bases). The CDR3 extends over 11 amino acids. Germline assignment: CDR1 DFQATT and CDR2 SNEGSKA (reference sequence). V shed 1 base and J shed 8 bases, with 8 bases lying between them. CDR3 protein: CSARGRVEAFF. The CDR3 coding sequence is TGCAGTGCTAGAGGCAGGGTCGAAGCTTTCTTT.

The J gene is TRBJ1-3, the V gene TRBV19, with TRBD1 matching over 10 bases. Germline assignment: CDR1 LNHDA and CDR2 SQIVND (reference sequence). V shed 10 bases, J shed 5 bases, and the junction held 8 bases outside the gene matches. The CDR3 runs 14 residues. For the CDR3, the DNA is TGTGCCACTAACCCGGGACAGGGGAGAAACACCATATATTTT. It codes for CATNPGQGRNTIYF.

In this sample, this clone turned up once. The V gene is TRBV6-6, the J gene TRBJ2-5; possibly TRBD2 for D (7 bases). Trimming took 6 bases from V and 0 from J, leaving 17 bases between them. CDR3 size: 16 residues. CDR1 is MNHNY, CDR2 SVGAGI, per germline (reference sequence). The CDR3 nucleotides are TGTGCCAGCAGCAGGGAGGGGGGGGCCTACCAAGAGACCCAGTACTTC. Translating gives CASSREGGAYQETQYF.

This chain links TRBV7-9 with TRBJ1-2; the match to TRBD1 covers 10 bases. The CDR3 is 15 residues long. Per the germline V gene, CDR1 is SEHNR and CDR2 is FQNEAQ (reference sequence). V was clipped by 4 bases and J by 3 bases; unmatched bases: 5. CDR3 nucleotide sequence: TGTGCCAGCAGCTACAGACAGGGGGCTTACTATGGCTACACCTTC. Residues: CASSYRQGAYYGYTF.

This rearrangement joins TRBV28 to TRBJ1-5; D unresolved. Trimming took off 3 bases at V and 4 bases at J, with 7 bases between the two ends. CDR1 MDHEN and CDR2 SYDVKM come from the germline V gene. The CDR3 has 13 amino acids. The CDR3 DNA sequence: TGTGCCAGCAGTTTGAGGCCTAATCAGCCCCAGCATTTT. Translated: CASSLRPNQPQHF.

This clone was recorded only once. V usage is TRBV5-4 and J usage is TRBJ2-3, with TRBD2 as a possible D gene (6 bases). The CDR3 runs 20 residues. The germline V and J ends were trimmed by 0 bases and 0 bases, with 23 bases remaining between them. Germline assignment: CDR1 SGHNT and CDR2 YYREEE (reference sequence). The DNA for the CDR3 is TGTGCCAGCAGCTTGGCCCGCCGACGAAGTAGCGGTACCAGCACAGATACGCAGTATTTT. Protein: CASSLARRRSSGTSTDTQYF.

The rearrangement joins TRBV5-1 to TRBJ2-7; the match to TRBD2 covers 9 bases. V lost 0 bases, J lost 3 bases, and 7 bases stayed unmatched. The CDR3 is made up of 16 amino acids. In germline, CDR1 is SGHRS, CDR2 YFSETQ. The CDR3 sequence: CASSLGRLAEDYEQYF. The CDR3 nucleotides read TGCGCCAGCAGCTTGGGGCGACTAGCGGAAGACTACGAGCAGTACTTC.

This chain joins TRBV20-1 and TRBJ1-5; 8 bases map to TRBD1. Looked up from germline, CDR1 is DFQATT and CDR2 is SNEGSKA (reference sequence). Losses at the gene ends were 6 bases for V and 6 bases for J; bases not matched to a gene: 7. The CDR3 extends over 13 amino acids. CDR3 nucleotides: TGCAGTGCCAGTGGACAGGGAGGTCAGCCCCAGCATTTT. Encoded protein: CSASGQGGQPQHF.

DNA for the CDR3: TGTGCCAGTAGTGGAACGGGTGTTAAGCCCCAGCATTTT. It yields the protein CASSGTGVKPQHF. The V gene is TRBV19, the J gene TRBJ1-5; D gene ambiguous. This CDR3 region has 13 residues. V was pared by 5 bases and J by 8 bases, with 13 bases between. Per the germline V gene, CDR1 is LNHDA and CDR2 is SQIVND (reference sequence).

The chain has TRBV7-9 and TRBJ2-7; 11 positions match TRBD2. This CDR3 has 14 residues. Germline V gene sequence: CDR1 SEHNR, CDR2 FQNEAQ (reference sequence). J gave up 3 bases and V 6 bases, and 4 bases lay outside the gene matches. The CDR3 spells CASSYLAGGYEQYF. Written as DNA, the CDR3 is TGTGCCAGCAGTTATCTAGCGGGAGGCTACGAGCAGTACTTC.

The CDR3, as DNA: TGTGCCAGCAGCGTTAAGCACTCTGGAAACACCATATATTTT. Protein: CASSVKHSGNTIYF. The chain recombines TRBV9 with TRBJ1-3; D ambiguous. V gave up 2 bases and J gave up 0 bases, with 6 bases separating them. Looked up from germline, CDR1 is SGDLS and CDR2 is YYNGEE. The CDR3 spans 14 residues.

This sequence joins TRBV7-3 and TRBJ2-1; 10 bases are shared with TRBD2. Germline loops: CDR1 SGHTA, CDR2 FQGTGA. V was clipped by 5 bases and J by 6 bases; unmatched bases: 4. The CDR3 totals 14 residues. CDR3 in DNA: TGTGCCAGCAGCCCAGCGGGAGGGGGCAATGAGCAGTTCTTC. This translates into CASSPAGGGNEQFF.

V gene TRBV11-3 combines with J gene TRBJ2-3; the D is unclear. V was cut by 0 bases and J by 1 base, with 11 bases left in between. The CDR3 length is 16 residues. CDR1 and CDR2 (germline): SGHNT, YENEEA. The CDR3 DNA is TGTGCCAGCAGCTTAGATGGTACCCAGGGCACAGATACGCAGTATTTT. Translation gives CASSLDGTQGTDTQYF.

This clone was observed a single time. The J gene is TRBJ2-7, the V gene TRBV20-1, with 8 bases identical to TRBD2. J gave up 0 bases and V 3 bases, and 7 bases lay outside the gene matches. There are 15 residues in the CDR3. Germline V gives CDR1 DFQATT, CDR2 SNEGSKA (reference sequence). The CDR3 DNA sequence: TGCAGTGCTAGTGGCGCGGGGGGTTACTCCTACGAGCAGTACGTC. Its translation: CSASGAGGYSYEQYV.

CDR3 protein: CASSQGAQEKLFF. CDR3 sequence (DNA): TGTGCCAGCAGTCAGGGGGCCCAGGAAAAACTGTTTTTT. V is TRBV28 and J is TRBJ1-4; TRBD1 matches at 8 bases. Germline-derived CDR1 and CDR2 are MDHEN and SYDVKM. The CDR3 consists of 13 residues. The V gene end was trimmed by 5 bases and the J gene end by 8 bases; junction bases not matched to a gene: 4.

The chain recombines TRBV6-5 with TRBJ1-2; 7 nucleotides line up with TRBD1. The CDR3 is 12 amino acids. From germline, CDR1 is MNHEY and CDR2 SVGAGI. Trimming at V came to 7 bases and at J to 8 bases, leaving 7 bases not matched to a gene. Here the CDR3 reads CASTTGERGYTF. The CDR3 region has the DNA TGTGCCAGCACCACAGGGGAGCGGGGCTACACCTTC.

This sequence joins TRBV5-5 and TRBJ2-7, with D perhaps TRBD2 (6 bases). Germline CDR1 and CDR2: SGHKS and YYEKEE (reference sequence). This CDR3 contains 15 residues. Trimming took 4 bases from V and 4 from J, leaving 18 bases between them. This chain's CDR3 is CASSPGPGTQYEQYV. In DNA form, the CDR3 reads TGTGCCAGCAGCCCGGGCCCCGGGACTCAGTACGAGCAGTACGTC.

The gene calls are TRBV5-1 and TRBJ2-3; TRBD2 matches 12 bases. The germline CDR1 and CDR2 sequences are SGHRS and YFSETQ. The CDR3 is 17 amino acids. V dropped 0 bases and J dropped 4; count of bases not matched to a gene: 6. CDR3 nucleotides: TGCGCCAGCAGCTTGGGTCTAGCGGGGGGGCGAGCAGATACGCAGTATTTT. Translation: CASSLGLAGGRADTQYF.

This clone was seen just once. The CDR3 DNA sequence: TGTGCCAGCAGCATCCGGTTTGGACAGGGGGCGAATGAGCAGTTCTTC. Its translation: CASSIRFGQGANEQFF. This rearrangement joins TRBV11-3 to TRBJ2-1, with TRBD1 identical over 11 bases. The CDR3 runs 16 residues. J was trimmed by 7 bases and V by 5 bases; bases with no gene match: 10. CDR1 and CDR2 (germline): SGHNT, YENEEA.

This sequence joins TRBV10-2 and TRBJ1-5, with D perhaps TRBD1 (6 bases). The CDR3 totals 13 residues. Per germline, CDR1 WSHSY and CDR2 SAAADI. V dropped 4 bases and J dropped 6 bases, with 10 bases sitting between them. The CDR3 DNA is TGCGCCAGCAGTGGGCAGGGGTTTCAGCCCCAGCATTTT. It is translated as CASSGQGFQPQHF.

This rearrangement joins TRBV7-8 to TRBJ1-5; 7 positions agree with TRBD1. This CDR3 has 14 amino acids. Looked up from germline, CDR1 is SGHVS and CDR2 is FQNEAQ. V was clipped by 2 bases and J by 7 bases; unmatched bases: 5. CDR3 DNA: TGTGCCAGCAGCTTAAACAGGGGAGAGCAGCCCCAGCATTTT. Its translation: CASSLNRGEQPQHF.

In its sample, this clone was seen many times. This chain joins TRBV7-2 and TRBJ2-5; D is unresolved. The CDR3 totals 12 residues. Deletions cut 3 bases from V and 3 bases from J, with 5 bases between. Germline loops: CDR1 SGHTA, CDR2 FQGNSA. DNA for the CDR3: TGTGCCAGCAGCTTGTCGGAAGAGACCCAGTACTTC. Its protein product is CASSLSEETQYF.

J is TRBJ1-3 and V is TRBV2; 8 bases are shared with TRBD1. Germline CDR1 is SNHLY and CDR2 is FYNNEI. Losses at the gene ends were 6 bases for V and 0 bases for J; bases not matched to a gene: 1. The CDR3 runs 14 residues. CDR3 protein: CASRGQGSGNTIYF. The CDR3 nucleotides read TGTGCCAGCAGAGGACAGGGCTCTGGAAACACCATATATTTT.

The rearrangement joins TRBV2 to TRBJ2-3; no definite D call. Trimming stripped 7 bases from V and 0 bases from J, with 11 bases between. Germline V gives CDR1 SNHLY, CDR2 FYNNEI. This CDR3 is 14 amino acids long. CDR3 region: CASMSRASTDTQYF. CDR3 coding DNA: TGTGCCAGCATGAGTAGAGCTAGCACAGATACGCAGTATTTT. Full variable domain (missing parts from reference TRBV2 and TRBJ2-3): EPEVTQTPSHQVTQMGQEVILRCVPISNHLYFYWYRQILGQKVEFLVSFYNNEISEKSEIFDDQFSVERPDGSNFTLKIRSTKLEDSAMYFCASMSRASTDTQYFGPGTRLTVL.

CDR3 residues: CASSSKSSSYNEQFF. In nucleotides, the CDR3 is TGTGCCAGCAGCTCCAAGTCCAGCTCCTACAATGAGCAGTTCTTC. The chain is built from TRBV5-4 and TRBJ2-1, with no clear D. Germline V CDR1 and CDR2: SGHNT, YYREEE (reference sequence). Trimming removed 3 bases at V and 0 bases at J, with 10 bases between. This CDR3 is 15 amino acids long.

The chain carries TRBV20-1 and TRBJ1-5; D ambiguous. The CDR3 extends over 16 amino acids. The germline V gene has CDR1 DFQATT and CDR2 SNEGSKA (reference sequence). Trimming left V 3 bases short and J 1 base short, with 16 bases between. DNA of the CDR3: TGCAGTGCTAGTGATTGGCGCGGGGTAAGCAATCAGCCCCAGCATTTT. Translated: CSASDWRGVSNQPQHF.

The V gene is TRBV30, the J gene TRBJ2-1; a weak D match, TRBD1 (6 bases). CDR1 GTSNPN and CDR2 SVGIG come from the germline V gene (reference sequence). The CDR3 totals 18 residues. Trimming removed 3 bases from V and 3 bases from J, with 24 bases in between. The CDR3, as DNA: TGTGCCTGGAGCCGATCCGAGGGGGTAGTGAGGAGCTACAATGAGCAGTTCTTC. This sequence encodes CAWSRSEGVVRSYNEQFF.

The V and J genes are TRBV19 and TRBJ2-5, with TRBD2 identical over 9 bases. Germline V gene sequence: CDR1 LNHDA, CDR2 SQIVND (reference sequence). The CDR3 is 14 residues long. After removal of 4 bases from V and 5 bases from J, the junction contained 5 bases not matched to a gene. The CDR3 here is CASSSGGARETQYF. CDR3 nucleotide sequence: TGTGCCAGTAGTAGCGGGGGGGCGAGGGAGACCCAGTACTTC.